A single sample is the source of the 25 T cell receptor beta chains below, sequenced in a study of T cell repertoires in cytomegalovirus infection. TCRdb reprocessed the reads with MiXCR, giving one entry per CDR3 protein. Among roughly 310,000 distinct CDR3 sequences listed, 25% to 35% were seen once. Antigens of these TCRs are unknown. Sequencing used cultured PBMCs, obtained from culture after CMV antigen stimulation. These receptor sequences come from a human donor in good health (CMV status not recorded). Some clones in this sample may be carry-over from other donors' samples.

This clonotype has more than one count but fewer than ten. This chain links TRBV29-1 with TRBJ2-7; possibly TRBD1 for D (6 bases). V was clipped by 6 bases and J by 2 bases, with 17 bases between them. CDR1 and CDR2 (germline): SQVTM, ANQGSEA. This CDR3 is 14 amino acids long. Here the CDR3 DNA reads TGCAGCGTCGACACAGGGATCGGGACCTACGAGCAGTACTTC. Protein: CSVDTGIGTYEQYF.

J is TRBJ2-1 and V is TRBV9, with TRBD2 matching 12 bases. Trimming cost V 2 bases and J 4 bases; bases outside gene matches: 1. The germline V gene has CDR1 SGDLS and CDR2 YYNGEE. This CDR3 contains 15 residues. In DNA, the CDR3 is TGTGCCAGCAGCGTCCTAGCGGGGGGGTACAATGAGCAGTTCTTC. Protein product: CASSVLAGGYNEQFF.

This clonotype was counted many times. The J gene is TRBJ1-2, the V gene TRBV6-6; D call uncertain. This CDR3 spans 13 amino acids. Germline CDR1 MNHNY, CDR2 SVGAGI (reference sequence). V lost 6 bases, J lost 4 bases, and 12 bases lay in between. CDR3 nucleotide sequence: TGTGCCAGCAGCCGTGGAGCGGCCTATGGCTACACCTTC. Protein product: CASSRGAAYGYTF.

This clonotype was counted at least ten times. As DNA, the CDR3 is TGTGCCAGCAGCTTAGCGAAGGGGGAAAAACTGTTTTTT. This translates into CASSLAKGEKLFF. The chain has TRBV7-2 and TRBJ1-4; a weak D match, TRBD1 (5 bases). The V end was cut by 0 bases, the J end by 8 bases, with 7 bases between. The CDR3 is 13 amino acids. The V gene's germline CDR1 is SGHTA and CDR2 FQGNSA.

This clonotype was counted a few times. This chain joins TRBV28 and TRBJ1-5; unclear D gene. V shed 5 bases and J shed 7 bases, with 15 bases lying between them. CDR1 and CDR2 (germline): MDHEN, SYDVKM. The CDR3 length is 14 residues. The CDR3 protein is CASSPLLGSQPQHF. The CDR3 bases are TGTGCCAGCAGTCCTTTGTTGGGGTCGCAGCCCCAGCATTTT.

This chain joins TRBV7-9 and TRBJ1-1, with no clear D. Trimming left V 5 bases short and J 2 bases short, with 12 bases between. Per the germline V gene, CDR1 is SEHNR and CDR2 is FQNEAQ (reference sequence). This CDR3 spans 14 amino acids. The CDR3 is CASSHRRDNTEAFF. The CDR3 nucleotides are TGTGCCAGCAGCCACCGGCGAGATAACACTGAAGCTTTCTTT.

In this sample, this clonotype turned up a few times. The genes are TRBV4-2 and TRBJ2-1; the D gene could be TRBD1 or TRBD2 (5 bases each). Germline-derived CDR1 and CDR2 are LGHNA and YNFKEQ. This CDR3 has 14 residues. The germline V and J ends were trimmed by 0 bases and 7 bases, with 10 bases remaining between them. CDR3 bases: TGTGCCAGCAGCCAAGAAGGGACCAAAAATGAGCAGTTCTTC. Translated: CASSQEGTKNEQFF.

This clonotype occurred a few times. This chain uses TRBV7-6 with TRBJ1-5, with 11 bases aligning to TRBD1. Unmatched junction bases numbered 6, after V lost 5 bases and J lost 9 bases. Per the germline V gene, CDR1 is SGHVS and CDR2 is FNYEAQ. CDR3 size: 14 residues. The chain's CDR3 is CASSLGTGGRPQHF. The CDR3 nucleotides are TGTGCCAGCAGCCTTGGGACAGGGGGTCGGCCCCAGCATTTT. The complete variable domain, with remaining parts taken from reference TRBV7-6 and TRBJ1-5, reads GAGVSQSPRYKVTKRGQDVALRCDPISGHVSLYWYRQALGQGPEFLTYFNYEAQQDKSGLPNDRFSAERPEGSISTLTIQRTEQRDSAMYRCASSLGTGGRPQHFGDGTRLSIL.

This clonotype showed up many times. The chain uses TRBV12-3 or TRBV12-4 and TRBJ2-3; D call uncertain. Trimming pared 6 bases from V and 5 bases from J, leaving 9 bases between. There are 12 residues in the CDR3. The CDR3 spells CASSPRIDTQYF. The CDR3, as DNA: TGTGCCAGCAGCCCGAGGATAGATACGCAGTATTTT.

This clonotype occurred a few times. The chain uses TRBV6-6 and TRBJ1-6; D uncertain. The CDR3 spans 17 residues. Germline values: CDR1 MNHNY, CDR2 SVGAGI (reference sequence). V lost 2 bases to trimming and J lost 0 bases, with 11 bases between them. The CDR3 nucleotides read TGTGCCAGCAGTTACGCCTTAAGGAGCTCCTATAATTCACCCCTCCACTTT. It is translated as CASSYALRSSYNSPLHF.

This rearrangement joins TRBV6-1 to TRBJ2-7; TRBD2 matches at 9 bases. Germline V gives CDR1 MNHNS, CDR2 SASEGT. The CDR3 runs 15 residues. The V segment lost 6 bases and the J segment 0 bases; nucleotides outside the gene matches: 6. The DNA of the CDR3 is TGTGCCAGCAGAAGGACTAGCGCGAACTCCTACGAGCAGTACTTC. This gives the protein CASRRTSANSYEQYF.

The rearrangement uses TRBV28 and TRBJ1-3, with D possibly TRBD1 on 6 matching bases. V gave up 7 bases and J gave up 7 bases, with 14 bases separating them. The germline V gene encodes CDR1 MDHEN and CDR2 SYDVKM. The CDR3 is made up of 13 amino acids. The CDR3 bases are TGTGCCAGCATCCCAGGGGCCTTGAACACCATATATTTT. Its protein is CASIPGALNTIYF.

The V and J genes are TRBV7-6 and TRBJ1-2, with D perhaps matching TRBD1 (6 bases). The germline V gene has CDR1 SGHVS and CDR2 FNYEAQ. The CDR3 consists of 15 residues. Trimming removed 1 base at V and 2 bases at J, with 11 bases between. The CDR3 coding sequence is TGTGCCAGCAGCTTAGGGGTAGGACAGAACTATGGCTACACCTTC. Residues: CASSLGVGQNYGYTF.

The rearrangement uses TRBV27 and TRBJ2-1; 13 bases align to TRBD2. The V segment lost 4 bases and the J segment 0 bases; nucleotides outside the gene matches: 21. CDR3 length equals 23 residues. The germline V gene has CDR1 MNHEY and CDR2 SMNVEV (reference sequence). CDR3: CASSSSEAKLAGGPVHSYNEQFF. The CDR3 bases are TGTGCCAGCAGTTCATCCGAGGCAAAACTAGCGGGGGGGCCTGTCCACTCCTACAATGAGCAGTTCTTC.

In its sample, this clonotype was seen a few times. One junction end disagrees with the germline gene, perhaps due to a read error. The rearrangement joins TRBV6-8 to TRBJ1-1, with D possibly matching TRBD1 (5 bases). Germline V gene data show CDR1 as MNHGY and CDR2 as SAAAGT. The CDR3 totals 16 residues. The CDR3 sequence: CASSDSAAWGFTEAFF. CDR3 in DNA: TGTGCCAGCAGTGACTCCGCGGCCTGGGGGTTCACTGAAGCTTTCTTT.

This clonotype came up a few times. The junction departs from germline at one end; a sequencing error may be responsible. The chain employs TRBV2 and TRBJ2-1; D tentatively reads TRBD1 or TRBD2 (6 bases each). The CDR3 sequence is 11 residues long. The germline V gene has CDR1 SNHLY and CDR2 FYNNEI. The CDR3 is CAKHRGQGLIF. As DNA, the CDR3 is TGTGCAAAGCACCGGGGGCAGGGGTTAATCTTC.

The chain uses TRBV2 and TRBJ1-1; 9 bases are shared with TRBD1. CDR3 length: 19 residues. From germline, CDR1 is SNHLY and CDR2 FYNNEI. After removal of 7 bases from V and 5 bases from J, the junction contained 23 bases not matched to a gene. The CDR3 loop is CASTIPLDRGSGISTEAFF. The CDR3 coding sequence is TGTGCCAGCACTATCCCACTCGACAGGGGGAGCGGGATATCGACTGAAGCTTTCTTT.

This clonotype came up a few times. The chain couples TRBV15 to TRBJ1-5; TRBD1 matches at 10 bases. The V and J ends lost 3 bases and 7 bases, in that order; junction bases with no gene match: 6. CDR1 and CDR2 (germline): LNHNV, YYDKDF (reference sequence). The CDR3 extends over 15 amino acids. The CDR3 region has the DNA TGTGCCACCAGCAGCCAGACAGGGGGCATACAGCCCCAGCATTTT. Encoded protein: CATSSQTGGIQPQHF.

This clonotype was seen a handful of times. This chain links TRBV7-9 with TRBJ1-1; TRBD1 matches 8 bases. This CDR3 region has 14 residues. With 4 bases clipped from V and 5 bases from J, the junction kept 6 bases outside the gene matches. Germline CDR1 reads SEHNR; CDR2 reads FQNEAQ (reference sequence). The CDR3 reads CASSSQGAGTEAFF. In DNA, the CDR3 is TGTGCCAGCAGCTCCCAGGGGGCAGGGACTGAAGCTTTCTTT. Filled out from reference TRBV7-9 and TRBJ1-1, the complete variable domain reads DTGVSQNPRHKITKRGQNVTFRCDPISEHNRLYWYRQTLGQGPEFLTYFQNEAQLEKSRLLSDRFSAERPKGSFSTLEIQRTEQGDSAMYLCASSSQGAGTEAFFGQGTRLTVV.

This clonotype came up a few times. The chain has TRBV12-3 or TRBV12-4 and TRBJ1-2; D gene unclear. The CDR3 has 11 amino acids. V lost 3 bases and J lost 4, with 3 bases in between. The CDR3 DNA sequence: TGTGCCAGCAGTTTTTCCTATGGCTACACCTTC. Protein sequence: CASSFSYGYTF.

This clonotype was picked up a small number of times. This chain connects TRBV28 to TRBJ2-1, with 11 nucleotides matching TRBD2. CDR1 and CDR2 (germline): MDHEN, SYDVKM. V lost 11 bases to trimming and J lost 2 bases; unmatched junction nucleotides: 5. The CDR3 has 14 residues. The CDR3 DNA is TGTGCCGGTCAGACTAGCGGGACCTACAATGAGCAGTTCTTC. This translates into CAGQTSGTYNEQFF.

J is TRBJ1-5 and V is TRBV20-1, with 10 bases that match TRBD1. This CDR3 contains 14 residues. Germline V lookup: CDR1 DFQATT, CDR2 SNEGSKA (reference sequence). With 6 bases clipped from V and 6 bases from J, the junction kept 8 bases outside the gene matches. CDR3 nucleotides: TGCAGTGCGCTTAGGACAGGGGGGGTTCAGCCCCAGCATTTT. It codes for CSALRTGGVQPQHF.

The DNA of the CDR3 is TGTGCCAGCAGTCTCCCCGGGACGGGAGCCTACGAGCAGTACTTC. Encoded protein: CASSLPGTGAYEQYF. This chain links TRBV28 with TRBJ2-7; a possible D gene is TRBD2 (6 bases). The CDR3 is made up of 15 amino acids. Germline V gene sequence: CDR1 MDHEN, CDR2 SYDVKM. V lost 5 bases and J lost 2, with 16 bases in between.

J is TRBJ2-7 and V is TRBV6-2 or TRBV6-3; D remains unclear. The ends were cut back, 6 bases at V and 1 base at J, with 16 bases in the middle. The CDR3 loop spans 15 amino acids. Germline CDR1 reads MNHEY; CDR2 reads SVGEGT. The CDR3 loop reads CASSADLQASYEQYF. CDR3 in DNA: TGTGCCAGCAGCGCTGATCTGCAGGCGTCCTACGAGCAGTACTTC.

The sample holds many counts of this clonotype. J is TRBJ2-3 and V is TRBV7-2, with 8 bases lining up with TRBD2. J gave up 0 bases and V 0 bases, and 2 bases lay outside the gene matches. The CDR3 consists of 16 residues. Germline CDR1 is SGHTA and CDR2 is FQGNSA. CDR3 DNA: TGTGCCAGCAGCTTAGCGGCGGGAGGTAGCACAGATACGCAGTATTTT. Translation gives CASSLAAGGSTDTQYF.